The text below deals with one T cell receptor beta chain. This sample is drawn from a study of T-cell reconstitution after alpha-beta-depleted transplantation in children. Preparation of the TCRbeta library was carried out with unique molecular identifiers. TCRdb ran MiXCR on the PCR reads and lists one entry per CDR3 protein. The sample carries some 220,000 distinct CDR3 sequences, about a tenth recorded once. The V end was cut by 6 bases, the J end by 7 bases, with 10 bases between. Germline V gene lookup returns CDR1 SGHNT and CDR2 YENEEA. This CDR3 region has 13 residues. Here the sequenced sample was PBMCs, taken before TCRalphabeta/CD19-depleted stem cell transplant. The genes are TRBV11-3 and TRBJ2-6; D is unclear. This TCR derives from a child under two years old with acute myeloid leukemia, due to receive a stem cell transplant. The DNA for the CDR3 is TGTGCCAGCAGTTTGGACCAAGCCAACGTCCTGACTTTC. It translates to CASSLDQANVLTF.